These 10 T cell receptor beta chains came from one sample sequenced in a study of blood T cells in healthy people across ages. Primers used in a second PCR of roughly 7 to 11 cycles were a sample-barcoded 5' primer and a J-beta primer mix. TCRdb used MiXCR to reprocess the 5' RACE reads, holding one entry per CDR3 protein. The sample holds some 670,000 distinct CDR3 sequences, around 50% seen once. The sample comprised blood. The receptors here all came from a woman at least 80 years old in good health.

The chain combines TRBV12-3 or TRBV12-4 with TRBJ1-4, with a possible D match to TRBD1 (5 bases). V was pared by 7 bases and J by 3 bases, with 15 bases between. The CDR3 loop spans 15 amino acids. CDR3 region: CASTPRDRPNEKLFF. CDR3 coding DNA: TGTGCCAGCACCCCAAGGGACCGCCCTAATGAAAAACTGTTTTTT.

Remarks on this clonotype: Being one base from a much bigger clone, this may be a read error. This rearrangement joins TRBV9 to TRBJ2-7, with D hard to call. This CDR3 has 15 amino acids. Germline assignment: CDR1 SGDLS and CDR2 YYNGEE. CDR3 nucleotide sequence: TGTGACAGCAGCGTAGGGTCCGAGACGAACTACGAGCAGTACTTC. Encoded protein: CDSSVGSETNYEQYF.

Only a few counts were recorded for this clonotype. The chain employs TRBV7-8 and TRBJ2-7; 8 bases agree with TRBD1. The ends lost 5 bases at V and 2 bases at J; junction bases unmatched: 8. Germline V gene data show CDR1 as SGHVS and CDR2 as FQNEAQ. This CDR3 is 15 amino acids long. The CDR3 region is CASSRTGQGPYEQYF. In nucleotides, the CDR3 is TGTGCCAGCAGCAGGACTGGACAGGGCCCCTACGAGCAGTACTTC.

This clonotype appeared a single time. The gene calls are TRBV29-1 and TRBJ2-4, with TRBD1 as a possible D gene (6 bases). TRBJ2-7 matches the DNA end more closely, so the J call is doubtful. The germline V gene has CDR1 SQVTM and CDR2 ANQGSEA. CDR3 length: 13 amino acids. CDR3 nucleotide sequence: TGCAGCGTTAAGATACAGGGATCCTACGAGCAGTACTTC. Residues: CSVKIQGSYEQYF.

This clonotype showed up many times. The rearrangement joins TRBV20-1 to TRBJ1-5; D call uncertain. Trimming pared 6 bases from V and 7 bases from J, leaving 7 bases between. Germline V gene data show CDR1 as DFQATT and CDR2 as SNEGSKA (reference sequence). CDR3 size: 10 residues. Written as DNA, the CDR3 is TGCAGTGCAGGTCAACAGCCCCAGCATTTT. Its translation is CSAGQQPQHF.

The genes are TRBV28 and TRBJ2-7; D assignment may be TRBD1 or TRBD2 (5 bases each). Germline values: CDR1 MDHEN, CDR2 SYDVKM. The CDR3 runs to 12 residues. Trimming removed 8 bases from V and 7 bases from J, with 15 bases in between. CDR3 nucleotide sequence: TGTGCCAGCTGGGACCCTAATTCGGAGCAGTACTTC. As protein: CASWDPNSEQYF. Variable domain in full (rest from reference TRBV28 and TRBJ2-7): DVKVTQSSRYLVKRTGEKVFLECVQDMDHENMFWYRQDPGLGLRLIYFSYDVKMKEKGDIPEGYSVSREKKERFSLILESASTNQTSMYLCASWDPNSEQYFGPGTRLTVT.

This clonotype was counted many times. This chain uses TRBV5-6 with TRBJ2-3, with 14 bases identical to TRBD2. The CDR3 totals 16 residues. With 4 bases clipped from V and 6 bases from J, the junction kept 7 bases outside the gene matches. CDR1 and CDR2 from the germline V gene are SGHDT and YYEEEE. Here the CDR3 reads CASSPIRTSGRDTQYF. The CDR3, as DNA: TGTGCCAGCAGCCCTATAAGGACTAGCGGGAGGGATACGCAGTATTTT.

A note on this clonotype: It may be a read error: a sequence one base away is much more abundant. This chain uses TRBV20-1 with TRBJ2-1, with TRBD2 identical over 8 bases. V was pared by 4 bases and J by 6 bases, with 14 bases of the junction left unmatched. Per germline, CDR1 DFQATT and CDR2 SNEGSKA (reference sequence). This CDR3 comprises 16 residues. In DNA, the CDR3 is TGCAGTGCTACCCGGACTAGCAAAGATTACTGCAATGAGCAGTTCTTC. This encodes CSATRTSKDYCNEQFF.

As regards this clonotype: This may come from a read error, since a much larger clone is one base off. The V gene is TRBV5-1, the J gene TRBJ2-3, with TRBD2 as a possible D gene (6 bases). The V and J ends lost 3 bases and 1 base respectively, with 12 bases between them. The CDR3 loop spans 15 amino acids. Germline CDR1 SGHRS, CDR2 YFSETQ. The CDR3 DNA reads TGCGCCAGCAGCTCCGGGACTCCAGGCACAGATACGCAGTATTTT. It is translated as CASSSGTPGTDTQYF.

This sequence joins TRBV20-1 and TRBJ1-1; D unclear. The V gene lost 7 bases and the J gene lost 7 bases, with 13 bases spanning the gap. Looked up from germline, CDR1 is DFQATT and CDR2 is SNEGSKA (reference sequence). CDR3 length: 11 amino acids. CDR3 amino acids: CSVEDGDEAFF. The CDR3 DNA reads as TGCAGTGTAGAGGACGGGGATGAAGCTTTCTTT.